This T cell receptor beta chain was sequenced during a study of T-cell memory formation after mild COVID-19. This clonotype was observed at least ten times. From the 5' RACE reads, TCRdb called clonotypes with MiXCR, one entry per CDR3 protein. There are approximately 570,000 distinct CDR3 sequences in the sample; approximately 19% occur only once, and around 12% lies in the top ten. This CDR3 is built from 11 residues. Germline loops: CDR1 SNHLY, CDR2 FYNNEI. V shed 6 bases and J shed 6 bases, with 9 bases lying between them. The sequenced material came from PBMCs or a T cell subset sorted from them (not recorded which). The TCR comes from an adult woman who had mild COVID-19 (a few samples of this study predate the infection). Cell type and time point are not known. This rearrangement joins TRBV2 to TRBJ2-7; no clear D. This chain's CDR3 is CASSADSEQYF. In nucleotides, the CDR3 is TGTGCCAGCAGCGCTGATAGCGAGCAGTACTTC.